The 30 T cell receptor beta chains given below trace back to one sample, sequenced in a study of blood T cell repertoires in COVID-19. Method: immunoSEQ multiplex PCR; TCRdb's copy keeps in-frame clones and lacks some. The top ten clones hold 18% of a sample with over 60,000 clones, about 81% of them seen once. Sequences were obtained from peripheral blood. All receptors derive from a human donor in a cohort sampled during active COVID-19.

The V and J genes are TRBV6-5 and TRBJ1-2; 8 bases align to TRBD1. V trimming: 6 bases; J trimming: 3 bases; junction bases outside the gene matches: 9. This CDR3 comprises 15 residues. Germline-derived CDR1 and CDR2 are MNHEY and SVGAGI. CDR3 sequence (DNA): TGTGCCAGCAGATCCACAGGGGGGGTGCACTATGGCTACACCTTC. Translation: CASRSTGGVHYGYTF.

V usage is TRBV5-1 and J usage is TRBJ2-7, with 14 bases that match TRBD2. With 3 bases clipped from V and 5 bases from J, the junction kept 10 bases outside the gene matches. Germline CDR1 reads SGHRS; CDR2 reads YFSETQ. The CDR3 extends over 17 amino acids. CDR3 DNA: TGCGCCAGCAGCTCCGGACTAGCGGGGGGCTTTGTGAACGAGCAGTACTTC. It codes for CASSSGLAGGFVNEQYF.

This clone was seen only a few times. The CDR3 is CASSLDTPSNTGELFF. Written as DNA, the CDR3 is TGTGCCAGTAGTTTGGACACACCTTCGAACACCGGGGAGCTGTTTTTT. The chain joins TRBV19 to TRBJ2-2, with D perhaps TRBD1 (5 bases). Per the germline V gene, CDR1 is LNHDA and CDR2 is SQIVND (reference sequence). V dropped 5 bases and J dropped 0 bases, with 13 bases sitting between them. The CDR3 length is 16 residues.

V and J are TRBV9 and TRBJ1-5, with 8 bases identical to TRBD1. Germline values: CDR1 SGDLS, CDR2 YYNGEE. V lost 0 bases to trimming and J lost 6 bases; unmatched junction nucleotides: 5. This CDR3 region has 15 residues. This chain's CDR3 is CASSVDDTGGQPQHF. Written as DNA, the CDR3 is TGTGCCAGCAGCGTAGACGATACAGGGGGTCAGCCCCAGCATTTT.

This chain uses TRBV6-5 with TRBJ2-7; possible D gene TRBD1, 5 bases. V was pared by 4 bases and J by 2 bases, with 9 bases between. Germline lookup yields CDR1 MNHEY and CDR2 SVGAGI. The length of the CDR3 is 13 residues. The CDR3 loop reads CASSLQVTYEQYF. CDR3 in DNA: TGTGCCAGCAGTTTACAGGTTACCTACGAGCAGTACTTC.

This rearrangement joins TRBV6-6 to TRBJ1-5; possible D gene TRBD1, 6 bases. The CDR3 length is 15 residues. Germline CDR1 MNHNY, CDR2 SVGAGI (reference sequence). Trimming removed 8 bases at V and 1 base at J, with 15 bases between. DNA of the CDR3: TGTGCCAGCGAAACAGGGAGTGGGAGCAATCAGCCCCAGCATTTT. Translated: CASETGSGSNQPQHF.

V gene TRBV5-1 combines with J gene TRBJ1-5; tentative D call: TRBD1 (5 bases). V was pared by 1 base and J by 7 bases, with 18 bases between. Germline V gene lookup returns CDR1 SGHRS and CDR2 YFSETQ. The CDR3 contains 16 residues. This chain's CDR3 is CASSLNYLGGRQPQHF. DNA for the CDR3: TGCGCCAGCAGCTTGAATTATCTGGGGGGAAGGCAGCCCCAGCATTTT.

The chain is built from TRBV19 and TRBJ2-7; a weak D match, TRBD1 (6 bases). Trimming removed 4 bases at V and 5 bases at J, with 15 bases between. CDR1 and CDR2 from the germline V gene are LNHDA and SQIVND (reference sequence). The CDR3 sequence is 14 residues long. The CDR3 sequence is CASSTRWGHNEQYF. DNA of the CDR3: TGTGCCAGTAGTACCCGGTGGGGACATAACGAGCAGTACTTC.

The chain uses TRBV7-9 and TRBJ2-7; 11 bases match TRBD1. The CDR3 is made up of 15 amino acids. CDR1 and CDR2 from the germline V gene are SEHNR and FQNEAQ (reference sequence). V lost 0 bases to trimming and J lost 8 bases; unmatched junction nucleotides: 6. The CDR3 nucleotides are TGTGCCAGCAGCTTAGCCGGGACAGGGGGGTTGAAGCAGTACTTC. It specifies CASSLAGTGGLKQYF.

This rearrangement joins TRBV5-1 to TRBJ2-2; 11 bases map to TRBD1. The CDR3 has 16 residues. The trim removed 2 bases at V and 7 bases at J, leaving 7 bases unmatched. Germline CDR1 and CDR2: SGHRS and YFSETQ. CDR3: CASSFQAGTGGGELFF. For the CDR3, the DNA is TGCGCCAGCAGCTTTCAAGCCGGGACAGGGGGCGGGGAGCTGTTTTTT.

This clone turned up a few times. V and J are TRBV6-5 and TRBJ1-5, with 7 positions matching TRBD1. J lost 3 bases, V lost 4 bases, and 6 bases had no gene match. Germline-derived CDR1 and CDR2 are MNHEY and SVGAGI. The CDR3 consists of 15 residues. In DNA form, the CDR3 reads TGTGCCAGCAGTTCCAGGACAGGTTACAATCAGCCCCAGCATTTT. It yields the protein CASSSRTGYNQPQHF.

The gene calls are TRBV3-1 (or the pseudogene TRBV3-2) and TRBJ1-6, with D possibly matching TRBD1 (6 bases). Germline loops: CDR1 LGHDT, CDR2 YNNKEL (reference sequence). The CDR3 loop spans 19 amino acids. With 1 base removed from V and 0 bases from J, the gap between germline ends came to 16 bases. In nucleotides, the CDR3 is TGTGCCAGCAGCCAAGTAGGGTGGACAGATAGCTCCTATAATTCACCCCTCCACTTT. Translated: CASSQVGWTDSSYNSPLHF.

The rearrangement joins TRBV7-9 to TRBJ1-2, with 9 bases aligning to TRBD1. Germline loops: CDR1 SEHNR, CDR2 FQNEAQ (reference sequence). This CDR3 spans 16 amino acids. Trimming took 6 bases from V and 6 from J; bases not matched to a gene: 14. The CDR3 DNA reads TGTGCCAGCAGTCGTTTATGGGACAGGGATAAGGATGGCTACACCTTC. This translates into CASSRLWDRDKDGYTF.

This rearrangement joins TRBV4-1 to TRBJ1-1; possible D gene TRBD1, 6 bases. With 1 base removed from V and 7 bases from J, the gap between germline ends came to 10 bases. This CDR3 region has 13 residues. Per germline, CDR1 MGHRA and CDR2 YSYEKL. As DNA, the CDR3 is TGCGCCAGCAGCCAAGGACCACAGGGTGAAGCTTTCTTT. This codes for CASSQGPQGEAFF.

This rearrangement joins TRBV7-9 to TRBJ2-1; 9 bases line up with TRBD2. This CDR3 is 16 amino acids long. The germline gives CDR1 SEHNR, CDR2 FQNEAQ (reference sequence). V dropped 5 bases and J dropped 3; count of bases not matched to a gene: 8. Here the CDR3 reads CASSPLAGTFYNEQFF. CDR3 bases: TGTGCCAGCAGCCCGCTAGCGGGGACCTTCTACAATGAGCAGTTCTTC. Variable domain in full (rest from reference TRBV7-9 and TRBJ2-1): DTGVSQNPRHKITKRGQNVTFRCDPISEHNRLYWYRQTLGQGPEFLTYFQNEAQLEKSRLLSDRFSAERPKGSFSTLEIQRTEQGDSAMYLCASSPLAGTFYNEQFFGPGTRLTVL.

The rearrangement joins TRBV5-1 to TRBJ1-4; D is uncertain. CDR3 length: 15 residues. Germline CDR1 reads SGHRS; CDR2 reads YFSETQ. The ends were cut back, 4 bases at V and 3 bases at J, with 13 bases in the middle. CDR3 residues: CASSDTSDPNEKLFF. As DNA, the CDR3 is TGCGCCAGCAGCGATACCTCAGATCCTAATGAAAAACTGTTTTTT.

This rearrangement joins TRBV5-6 to TRBJ2-1; D unresolved. The CDR3 is made up of 13 amino acids. The germline gives CDR1 SGHDT, CDR2 YYEEEE. V was pared by 0 bases and J by 14 bases, with 15 bases between. CDR3 sequence reads: CASSLVSVGSKFF. The CDR3 DNA follows: TGTGCCAGCAGCTTGGTTTCGGTGGGCTCTAAGTTCTTC. The full variable domain, its missing parts supplied by reference TRBV5-6 and TRBJ2-1, is DAGVTQSPTHLIKTRGQQVTLRCSPKSGHDTVSWYQQALGQGPQFIFQYYEEEERQRGNFPDRFSGHQFPNYSSELNVNALLLGDSALYLCASSLVSVGSKFFGPGTRLTVL.

This clone has just a few counts. This chain uses TRBV30 with TRBJ1-2; the D is unclear. Germline V lookup: CDR1 GTSNPN, CDR2 SVGIG (reference sequence). The CDR3 contains 15 residues. The V end lost 3 bases, the J end lost 2 bases, and 16 bases lay between the germline ends. This CDR3 reads CAWRRSSLLNYGYTF. CDR3 DNA: TGTGCCTGGAGAAGATCCAGTTTGCTCAACTATGGCTACACCTTC.

This chain uses TRBV12-3 or TRBV12-4 with TRBJ2-7, with D possibly being TRBD2 (6 bases). CDR3 length: 13 amino acids. V was shortened by 6 bases and J by 6 bases, with 15 bases between the two germline ends. The CDR3 sequence is CASRTDGLSEQYF. CDR3 bases: TGTGCCAGCAGAACAGACGGACTAAGCGAGCAGTACTTC.

This sequence joins TRBV6-4 and TRBJ2-7, with D possibly matching TRBD2 (6 bases). CDR3 size: 13 residues. Trimming cost V 4 bases and J 6 bases, with 13 bases left between them. CDR1 is MRHNA, CDR2 SNTAGT, per germline. CDR3 nucleotide sequence: TGTGCCAGCAGTGGTACTCGGGACTCCGAGCAGTACTTC. It encodes CASSGTRDSEQYF.

V and J are TRBV7-6 and TRBJ1-1, with a weak D call TRBD1 (5 bases). CDR1 SGHVS and CDR2 FNYEAQ come from the germline V gene. CDR3 length equals 13 residues. Trimming left V 1 base short and J 6 bases short, with 9 bases between. The CDR3 reads CASSLDTGAEAFF. CDR3 in DNA: TGTGCCAGCAGCTTAGACACGGGGGCTGAAGCTTTCTTT.

The CDR3 nucleotides read TGTGCCTGGAGTCGACAGGGGAACACTGAAGCTTTCTTT. Its protein product is CAWSRQGNTEAFF. This sequence joins TRBV30 and TRBJ1-1; TRBD1 matches at 7 bases. CDR1 is GTSNPN and CDR2 is SVGIG in the germline V gene (reference sequence). V dropped 2 bases and J dropped 1; count of bases not matched to a gene: 1. The CDR3 runs to 13 residues.

CDR3 DNA sequence: TGCGCCAGCAGCGTCGGGACAACGGTCGGTGAGCAGTTCTTC. Protein product: CASSVGTTVGEQFF. V usage is TRBV5-1 and J usage is TRBJ2-1; TRBD1 is a possible D gene (6 bases). Germline loops: CDR1 SGHRS, CDR2 YFSETQ. Trimming pared 4 bases from V and 9 bases from J, leaving 17 bases between. CDR3 length: 14 residues. The variable domain in full, with the rest retrieved from reference TRBV5-1 and TRBJ2-1, is KAGVTQTPRYLIKTRGQQVTLSCSPISGHRSVSWYQQTPGQGLQFLFEYFSETQRNKGNFPGRFSGRQFSNSRSEMNVSTLELGDSALYLCASSVGTTVGEQFFGPGTRLTVL.

The chain uses TRBV5-4 and TRBJ1-1; D is perhaps TRBD1 (5 bases). This CDR3 is 15 amino acids long. V was cut by 2 bases and J by 3 bases, with 14 bases left in between. CDR1 and CDR2 (germline): SGHNT, YYREEE (reference sequence). The CDR3 region is CASSLPYSGDTEAFF. DNA of the CDR3: TGTGCCAGCAGCTTACCATATTCGGGGGACACTGAAGCTTTCTTT.

The CDR3 spells CASTSGQNYNEQFF. For the CDR3, the DNA is TGTGCCAGCACGTCGGGACAGAATTACAATGAGCAGTTCTTC. J is TRBJ2-1 and V is TRBV2; the match to TRBD1 covers 7 bases. CDR1 and CDR2 from the germline V gene are SNHLY and FYNNEI. The CDR3 has 14 residues. V lost 7 bases, J lost 4 bases, and 7 bases stayed unmatched.

J is TRBJ2-7 and V is TRBV20-1; D unclear. Trimming pared 3 bases from V and 7 bases from J, leaving 10 bases between. There are 11 residues in the CDR3. The V gene's germline CDR1 is DFQATT and CDR2 SNEGSKA (reference sequence). The CDR3 reads CSARDIGEQYF. Here the CDR3 DNA reads TGCAGTGCTAGGGATATCGGGGAGCAGTACTTC.

The chain has TRBV27 and TRBJ1-2; the match to TRBD1 covers 7 bases. CDR1 is MNHEY and CDR2 is SMNVEV in the germline V gene (reference sequence). This CDR3 contains 13 residues. DNA for the CDR3: TGTGCTACAAAGTCGACAGGGAACTATGGCTACACCTTC. This gives the protein CATKSTGNYGYTF.

V gene TRBV6-4 combines with J gene TRBJ1-5; D unresolved. V was shortened by 5 bases and J by 4 bases, with 24 bases between the two germline ends. The CDR3 is 18 amino acids. CDR1 and CDR2 from the germline V gene are MRHNA and SNTAGT. The CDR3 spells CASSKAGSGSRSNQPQHF. CDR3 bases: TGTGCCAGCAGTAAAGCAGGCTCGGGAAGCAGGTCTAATCAGCCCCAGCATTTT.

This clone showed up just a few times. The chain joins TRBV18 to TRBJ1-1; weak D call: TRBD1 (6 bases). CDR1 and CDR2 from the germline V gene are KGHSH and LQKENI. The ends were cut back, 6 bases at V and 2 bases at J, with 13 bases in the middle. The CDR3 runs 14 residues. The CDR3 sequence is CASSESGVNTEAFF. CDR3 bases: TGTGCCAGCTCGGAGTCAGGGGTTAACACTGAAGCTTTCTTT. The entire variable domain, with the rest obtained from reference TRBV18 and TRBJ1-1, is as follows: NAGVMQNPRHLVRRRGQEARLRCSPMKGHSHVYWYRQLPEEGLKFMVYLQKENIIDESGMPKERFSAEFPKEGPSILRIQQVVRGDSAAYFCASSESGVNTEAFFGQGTRLTVV.

J is TRBJ2-7 and V is TRBV6-1, with D tentatively TRBD1 (6 bases). CDR1 is MNHNS, CDR2 SASEGT, per germline. This CDR3 comprises 15 residues. V was shortened by 2 bases and J by 3 bases, with 14 bases between the two germline ends. The CDR3 sequence: CASSEPPGVGYEQYF. The DNA for the CDR3 is TGTGCCAGCAGTGAACCTCCAGGGGTGGGCTACGAGCAGTACTTC.